This T cell receptor beta chain was observed in a study of shared clonotypes between healthy human individuals. The assay used deep level. Only in-frame clones appear in the TCRdb table, and some are missing; sequencing was by immunoSEQ multiplex PCR. The table has 800,000 to 1,200,000 clones, roughly 74% seen once. Germline V gene lookup returns CDR1 SNHLY and CDR2 FYNNEI. The CDR3 runs to 13 residues. Trimming took off 6 bases at V and 0 bases at J, with 6 bases between the two ends. Study conclusions and caveats: A small donor pool kept down the genetic and exposure-history diversity that was represented. Only blood was sampled; tissue repertoires likely differ.

The sample holds one count of this clone. Its target is unknown. The origin of this receptor is a young man in good health. Some clones in this sample may be carry-over from other donors' samples. The V call is TRBV2, the J call TRBJ2-1, with D possibly being TRBD1 (5 bases). The sample consisted of memory CD4+ T cells from PBMCs. Subset here: CD45RA-negative fraction. CDR3 in DNA: TGTGCCAGCAGGGACACCTCCTACAATGAGCAGTTCTTC. Its translation: CASRDTSYNEQFF.